This T cell receptor beta chain was captured in a study of T cell clones after liver transplantation. Whole-study context: Post-transplant blood was tracked for graft-donor-reactive T cell clones identified in a pre-transplant mixed lymphocyte reaction. Without induction therapy, subjects received standard immunosuppression until 12-24 months post-transplant. Study observations and caveats: Post-transplant time points were not standardized, so conclusions are preliminary. The donor-reactive repertoire was only partly measurable in two subjects, lacking donor cells.

On this clone: Antigen: not known.

Repertoires were generated with immunoSEQ multiplex PCR, while TCRdb's copy carries only in-frame clones and drops some. The sample shows about 100,000 clones, 82% of them seen only once. CDR3 length: 19 residues. V was shortened by 2 bases and J by 0 bases, with 19 bases between the two germline ends. Germline V lookup: CDR1 SGHAT, CDR2 FQNNGV. This receptor was identified in a human donor who received a liver transplant. The rearrangement joins TRBV11-2 to TRBJ1-4, with no clear D. This sample comprised CD4+ T cells from blood, obtained before liver transplant. CDR3 sequence reads: CASSLLLSSSGATNEKLFF. The CDR3 DNA sequence: TGTGCCAGCAGCTTATTGCTATCATCGAGTGGGGCAACTAATGAAAAACTGTTTTTT.